This TCR beta chain was observed in a study of blood T cell repertoires in COVID-19. As for the study in general: There were acute and convalescent COVID-19 samples, and they came from the United States, Italy and Spain. Sources were T cells, B-cell-depleted T cells, or PBMCs; the material itself was cDNA or gDNA.

This CDR3 region has 14 residues. CDR1 LNHDA and CDR2 SQIVND come from the germline V gene (reference sequence). The ends were cut back, 3 bases at V and 3 bases at J, with 8 bases in the middle. Seattle-derived patients entered the study during active infection and were followed longitudinally. In the study's own analysis: Estimation of nucleated cell counts relied on the amplification of reference gene primers. Only in-frame clones appear in the TCRdb table, and some are missing; sequencing was by immunoSEQ multiplex PCR. The DNA was the basis for D and trimming; V, J and clone size are from that table. Of over 450,000 clones listed, about 88% are singletons.

Sequenced: peripheral blood. The chain is built from TRBV19 and TRBJ2-2; a possible D gene is TRBD1 (5 bases). This clonotype was obtained from a man between 18 and 35 years old with COVID-19, enrolled during active disease. CDR3 loop: CASSITGYTGELFF. The DNA for the CDR3 is TGTGCCAGTAGTATTACAGGTTACACCGGGGAGCTGTTTTTT.